Listed below are T cell receptor beta chains from one sample, sequenced in a study of blood T cells in healthy people across ages. TCRdb reprocessed the 5' RACE reads with MiXCR, giving one entry per CDR3 protein. The sample holds roughly 830,000 distinct CDR3 sequences, approximately 59% seen once. The sequenced material came from blood. The receptor source for this set is a man aged 25-45 years in good health. CDR3s include the opening cysteine and the closing phenylalanine or tryptophan. The D gene is left open where the match is weak. Clone size is given for some rows only: seen once, a few or many times, or a class if the clone is expanded.

d_call cdr3_length clone_size j_call v_call cdr3_aa cdr3_nt
NA 14 NA TRBJ2-1 TRBV6-1 CASSRMSSYNEQFF TGTGCCAGCAGTCGTATGAGCTCCTACAATGAGCAGTTCTTC
NA 15 few TRBJ2-7 TRBV29-1 CSVEGNRDGTYEQYF TGCAGCGTTGAAGGTAACCGGGACGGAACCTACGAGCAGTACTTC
NA 14 NA TRBJ2-2 TRBV7-2 CASCQSNTVGELFF TGTGCCAGCTGCCAGAGTAACACGGTCGGGGAGCTGTTTTTT
NA 13 few TRBJ2-1 TRBV29-1 CSVGGGGHNEQFF TGCAGCGTTGGAGGAGGGGGCCACAATGAGCAGTTCTTC
TRBD2 13 NA TRBJ2-7 TRBV9 CASSAEGTREQYF TGTGCCAGCAGCGCCGAAGGGACTAGGGAGCAGTACTTC
TRBD1 14 NA TRBJ1-1 TRBV25-1 CASSGQGANTEAFF TGTGCCAGCAGTGGGCAGGGGGCGAACACTGAAGCTTTCTTT
TRBD2 16 once TRBJ2-1 TRBV6-4 CASSELGLADYNGQFF TGTGCCAGCAGTGAGCTGGGGCTAGCGGATTACAATGGGCAGTTCTTC
NA 14 few TRBJ2-5 TRBV6-5 CASSYSNQAETQYF TGTGCCAGCAGTTACTCGAACCAGGCGGAGACCCAGTACTTC
NA 18 few TRBJ2-6 TRBV4-3 CASSQEEGLLSGANVLTF TGCGCCAGCAGCCAAGAAGAGGGGCTCTTATCTGGGGCCAACGTCCTGACTTTC
NA 14 NA TRBJ2-1 TRBV7-6 CASSALQGTNEQFF TGTGCCAGCAGCGCCCTACAGGGCACTAATGAGCAGTTCTTC
NA 15 NA TRBJ2-1 TRBV13 CASSLDRGADNEQFF TGTGCCAGCAGCTTAGACCGGGGGGCAGACAATGAGCAGTTCTTC
NA 13 once TRBJ1-6 TRBV12-3/TRBV12-4 CASTLQGDSPLHF TGTGCCAGCACCCTCCAGGGAGATTCACCCCTCCACTTT
NA 11 NA TRBJ1-1 TRBV29-1 CSLRVNTEAFF TGCAGCCTTCGGGTGAACACTGAAGCTTTCTTT